This record looks at one T cell receptor (beta chain) sequence and its context. This clone was counted only a few times. What this receptor recognizes is not known. No base qualities exist here, and no much larger clone lies one base off it. The source of the sample is a study of blood T cell repertoires in COVID-19 (TCRdb year 2020). General notes on the study: Samples covering the acute and convalescent phases of COVID-19 were provided by collaborators in the United States, Italy and Spain. The samples were drawn from two sources: the first 160 participants of the ongoing ImmuneRACE study, and 1,254 subjects contributed by 6 global collaborators. HLA class I and class II types, where available, came from metadata supplied by the sample provider rather than from assay-based typing. The prospective study material was composed of cDNA or gDNA derived from T cells, B-cell-depleted T cells, or PBMCs. Subjects who had been exposed to COVID-19, were actively infected with it, or had recovered from it provided the deeply sampled blood TCRbeta repertoires that made up the dataset. The repertoires were released in a freely available public database meant as a resource for research on the immune response to SARS-CoV-2. Nearly every sample came with metadata listing a de-identified subject ID, COVID-19 status, age in years and sex.

Study-wide conclusions, independent of this receptor: How much clinical and demographic metadata was included differed by source and by participant, and the metadata was provided uncurated.

TCRbeta CDR3 regions were amplified from genomic DNA by means of the immunoSEQ Assay, a bias-controlled multiplex PCR. The published analysis was carried out like this. The number of nucleated cells in each sample was estimated from the amplification of reference gene primers within the assay. To quantify the absolute abundance of each unique TCRbeta CDR3 rearrangement, sequence reads were collapsed and filtered. For each sample, productive Simpson clonality was calculated as the square root of Simpson's diversity index over productive rearrangements. What TCRdb holds here is the immuneACCESS table cut down to in-frame rearrangements. Part of the clones is not present; checked against another copy, under half of the missing clones reflect an unresolved V gene, and the others are unexplained. V, J and clone size are those of that table, while D and trimming were read from the DNA. Present in this sample are tens of thousands of clones, about 80% of which were seen just once. The ten largest clones take up roughly a sixth of the sample.

Whole blood was collected in K2EDTA tubes by collaborating institutions according to the institutions' own protocols. For TCRbeta analysis, collaborators shipped samples as frozen whole blood, isolated PBMCs, or DNA extracted from either of those sample types. From the cysteine up to the phenylalanine, the CDR3 has a length of 13 residues. Of the read, only the CDR3 DNA is kept; its 39 bases are in frame from base 1. V loses 7 bases of germline sequence and J loses 4 bases, and the interval between the two ends is 10 bases. The rearranged segments are TRBV12-3 or TRBV12-4 and TRBJ2-2, with TRBD1 perhaps the D gene, on 5 matching bases. The specimen sequenced was peripheral blood. The clonotype comes from a human donor in a cohort sampled during active COVID-19. The DNA is as follows: TGTGCCAGCACCTTGACAGTCACCGGGGAGCTGTTTTTT. Its translation reads: CASTLTVTGELFF.